This T cell receptor (beta chain) was observed in a study of cytomegalovirus exposure and HLA in healthy donors. In the study overall: HLA-typed donors were the source of 82 million or so unique TCRs, which an early data release held.

As concerns this clone: Its specificity is not known.

The study ran its PCR with 60 Vbeta and 13 Jbeta primers. TCRdb's copy holds only in-frame clones and misses some; the assay was immunoSEQ multiplex PCR. Found here are roughly 120,000 clones, around three quarters of them singletons; the top ten hold 3.5% to 5%. General study points: When a later analysis was performed, an Asian-associated ancestry cluster reportedly had fewer N-insertions than the approximately 690-donor mean.

This clonotype was obtained from a man aged 25-40 years in good health and CMV-seropositive. Material for sequencing was PBMCs.

DNA for the CDR3: TGTGCCAGCAGTTTGGGGAGACACACCTATGGCTACACCTTC. It codes for CASSLGRHTYGYTF. The rearrangement links TRBV28 to TRBJ1-2; D ambiguous. In germline, CDR1 is MDHEN, CDR2 SYDVKM. Trimming took 3 bases from V and 4 from J, leaving 12 bases between them. This CDR3 region has 14 residues.